This passage covers 2 T cell receptor beta chains from one sample sequenced in a study of identical twins. TCRdb re-called the 5' RACE reads through MiXCR, storing one row per CDR3 protein. The table has 240,000 or so distinct CDR3 sequences, roughly a tenth seen once; the top ten hold approximately 11%. Sequencing input: memory T cells sorted from blood. The receptors come from a man in his fifties or sixties in good health.

In this sample, this clonotype turned up a few times. The genes are TRBV7-8 and TRBJ1-4; D is uncertain. In germline, CDR1 is SGHVS, CDR2 FQNEAQ. V gave up 3 bases and J gave up 4 bases, with 12 bases separating them. The CDR3 is made up of 15 amino acids. This CDR3 reads CASSFRGLFNEKLFF. The CDR3 nucleotides read TGTGCCAGCAGCTTTAGAGGGTTATTTAATGAAAAACTGTTTTTT.

The gene calls are TRBV29-1 and TRBJ2-1; D is unclear. V gave up 7 bases and J gave up 5 bases, with 6 bases separating them. From germline, CDR1 is SQVTM and CDR2 ANQGSEA. The CDR3 has 10 residues. The CDR3 bases are TGCAGCGCCGCGGACAATGAGCAGTTCTTC. Its translation is CSAADNEQFF.